The T cell receptor beta chain described here comes from a study of response to subunit inactivated influenza vaccine (dated by TCRdb to the late 2010s). With respect to the entire study: To follow how T cells responded to a trivalent subunit inactivated influenza vaccine, the researchers relied on deep quantitative profiling of the T cell receptor repertoire. The study at large found these results: According to the authors, only a limited number of new T cells may be recruited by each seasonal influenza vaccination.

The library relied on RT-PCR. Sequencer: Illumina HiSeq 2500. The public sequencing data were trimmed at Q25 with fastp and processed into clonotypes with MiXCR by TCRdb, which kept only in-frame beta chains. Records with the same CDR3 protein are collapsed into one entry carrying the most frequent genes and DNA. This sample has hundreds of thousands of distinct CDR3 sequences in its table, and under 20% of those were observed once. The ten largest clones take up around 9.9% of the sample. There are 15 amino acids in the CDR3, from cysteine to phenylalanine inclusive. The CDR3 DNA has 45 bases and is translated from base 1. Via the germline V gene, CDR1 is MNHGY and CDR2 SVAAGI. V drops 2 bases and J drops 3 bases, leaving 10 bases in between. A remark on this clonotype: No antigen is known for it. It has no much larger one-base neighbor in the sample; base qualities were not kept.

The rearrangement joined TRBV6-9 to TRBJ2-2; the D gene is possibly TRBD2, with 5 bases matching. The TCR comes from a man between 50 and 59 years old who received an inactivated influenza vaccine. Donor details come from another sample of the same person, matched by shared clones. The input for sequencing was PBMCs from blood, taken around 5 days after vaccination. The CDR3 is CASSYPDYYTGELFF. The DNA sequence reads TGTGCCAGCAGTTATCCCGACTACTACACCGGGGAGCTGTTTTTT.